These 2 T cell receptor beta chains came from one sample sequenced in a study of regulatory T cells in long-lasting Graves disease. The time point was: newly diagnosed GD, antithyroid drugs for less than 3 months. The TCR library was made from RNA extracted from PBMCs. For TCR beta, libraries came from iRepertoire HTBI primers and Arm-PCR of CDR3 regions. TCRdb called the multiplex PCR reads again in MiXCR, with one record for every CDR3 protein. The repertoire holds hundreds of thousands of distinct CDR3 sequences, with over 15% as singletons. This same sample was also part of a study on T cells in Graves' hyperthyroidism and ophthalmopathy.

The sample here was peripheral blood mononuclear cells (PBMCs), taken at new diagnosis, from a patient treated with antithyroid drugs. The source of these receptors is a middle-aged man with Graves disease.

This clonotype was detected only a few times. The chain carries TRBV30 and TRBJ1-3; D is unresolved. The germline gives CDR1 GTSNPN, CDR2 SVGIG (reference sequence). The CDR3 runs 13 residues. Trimming took 3 bases from V and 0 from J, leaving 6 bases between them. CDR3 in amino acids: CAWSGSSGNTIYF. In DNA form, the CDR3 reads TGTGCCTGGAGCGGTAGCTCTGGAAACACCATATATTTT.

The CDR3: CASSREIAGASEELFF. As DNA, the CDR3 is TGTGCCAGCAGCCGAGAGATAGCGGGGGCCTCCGAGGAGCTGTTTTTT. The rearrangement links TRBV3-1 to TRBJ2-2, with 9 bases identical to TRBD2. This CDR3 region has 16 residues. The V gene end was trimmed by 4 bases and the J gene end by 10 bases; junction bases not matched to a gene: 13. Germline-derived CDR1 and CDR2 are LGHDT and YNNKEL (reference sequence).